Each of the 11 T cell receptor beta chains below was sequenced from the same sample in a study of blood T cell repertoires in COVID-19. The method was immunoSEQ multiplex PCR; TCRdb's version includes in-frame clones alone and lacks a portion of them. Counted here are roughly 250,000 clones, around 90% occurring once; the ten biggest clones make up 2% to 2.5%. Specimen: PBMCs or T cells enriched from blood (not recorded which). All receptors derive from a woman aged 40-49 years with acute COVID-19.

This clone was found a few times. V gene TRBV27 combines with J gene TRBJ1-6; no firm D call. CDR1 is MNHEY, CDR2 SMNVEV, per germline (reference sequence). This CDR3 is built from 14 residues. Deletions cut 7 bases from V and 4 bases from J, with 11 bases between. In DNA form, the CDR3 reads TGTGCCAGCATGCGGGCCCAGTATAATTCACCCCTCCACTTT. Amino acid sequence: CASMRAQYNSPLHF.

V gene TRBV19 combines with J gene TRBJ1-1, with 7 bases lining up with TRBD1. Looked up from germline, CDR1 is LNHDA and CDR2 is SQIVND (reference sequence). V was pared by 4 bases and J by 1 base, with 3 bases of the junction left unmatched. This CDR3 is built from 14 residues. CDR3 amino acids: CASSSRGTNTEAFF. In nucleotides, the CDR3 is TGTGCCAGTAGTAGCAGGGGGACGAACACTGAAGCTTTCTTT.

The V and J genes are TRBV5-8 and TRBJ1-1, with unresolved D. The CDR3 has 11 amino acids. In germline, CDR1 is SGHTS, CDR2 YDEGEE. Trimming shortened V by 4 bases and J by 5 bases, and 6 bases separated the two germline ends. DNA of the CDR3: TGTGCCAGCAGCGGCTGGACTGAAGCTTTCTTT. Encoded protein: CASSGWTEAFF.

This clone is a singleton in its sample. The rearrangement links TRBV19 to TRBJ2-1; maybe TRBD1 (5 bases). Trimming took 5 bases from V and 5 from J, leaving 22 bases between them. The CDR3 sequence is 17 residues long. CDR1 and CDR2 from the germline V gene are LNHDA and SQIVND (reference sequence). CDR3 nucleotide sequence: TGTGCCAGTAGTGTAACCTTCCAGGGCTCGCCGGACAATGAGCAGTTCTTC. This gives the protein CASSVTFQGSPDNEQFF.

The chain carries TRBV5-8 and TRBJ2-5; 8 positions agree with TRBD2. The CDR3 has 16 amino acids. From germline, CDR1 is SGHTS and CDR2 YDEGEE. The V gene end was trimmed by 0 bases and the J gene end by 4 bases; junction bases not matched to a gene: 8. The CDR3 nucleotides are TGTGCCAGCAGCTTGGGTTACGGGAGGGCCCGAGAGACCCAGTACTTC. It is translated as CASSLGYGRARETQYF.

This clone was recorded once. The chain links TRBV28 to TRBJ1-2; no definite D call. With 7 bases removed from V and 4 bases from J, the gap between germline ends came to 19 bases. This CDR3 has 15 residues. From germline, CDR1 is MDHEN and CDR2 SYDVKM. The CDR3 DNA sequence: TGTGCCAGCACCTCCTCCGGACTGAGTGGCTATGGCTACACCTTC. Translation: CASTSSGLSGYGYTF.

The chain links TRBV15 to TRBJ1-6, with 9 bases fitting TRBD1. The CDR3 length is 18 residues. Losses at the gene ends were 0 bases for V and 9 bases for J; bases not matched to a gene: 12. Germline V gives CDR1 LNHNV, CDR2 YYDKDF (reference sequence). CDR3 nucleotide sequence: TGTGCCACCAGCAGAGATCCCCGGACAGGGGTATCAGTTTCACCCCTCCACTTT. Its translation: CATSRDPRTGVSVSPLHF.

The rearrangement uses TRBV7-3 and TRBJ2-7, with D possibly being TRBD1 (5 bases). The CDR3 sequence is 15 residues long. Germline V gene lookup returns CDR1 SGHTA and CDR2 FQGTGA. The ends were cut back, 0 bases at V and 5 bases at J, with 14 bases in the middle. CDR3 loop: CASSLTAAGRHEQYF. CDR3 DNA sequence: TGTGCCAGCAGCTTAACGGCGGCAGGGCGCCACGAGCAGTACTTC.

This chain connects TRBV11-3 to TRBJ2-2; TRBD2 aligns across 9 bases. Germline V gives CDR1 SGHNT, CDR2 YENEEA. J gave up 6 bases and V 3 bases, and 8 bases lay outside the gene matches. This CDR3 comprises 16 residues. The CDR3 DNA follows: TGTGCCAGCAGCTTGGGGCTAGCGGGATCGGCCGGGGAGCTGTTTTTT. This codes for CASSLGLAGSAGELFF.

This chain joins TRBV24-1 and TRBJ1-5; TRBD1 is a possible D gene (5 bases). This CDR3 contains 15 residues. Germline-derived CDR1 and CDR2 are KGHDR and SFDVKD. V dropped 5 bases and J dropped 2 bases, with 12 bases sitting between them. As DNA, the CDR3 is TGTGCCACCAGTGCGGGGGGTGGAGGCAATCAGCCCCAGCATTTT. It yields the protein CATSAGGGGNQPQHF.

V is TRBV19 and J is TRBJ1-3; D not resolved. CDR1 and CDR2 (germline): LNHDA, SQIVND (reference sequence). The CDR3 loop spans 16 amino acids. Deletions cut 2 bases from V and 0 bases from J, with 11 bases between. Here the CDR3 DNA reads TGTGCCAGTAGTATACGTAGCGGGCCCTCTGGAAACACCATATATTTT. This translates into CASSIRSGPSGNTIYF.